This T cell receptor (beta chain) was observed in a study of cytomegalovirus exposure and HLA in healthy donors. The PCR was carried out with 60 Vbeta primers and 13 Jbeta primers. The data were produced by immunoSEQ multiplex PCR, yet TCRdb's version contains in-frame clones alone and is incomplete. This sample has tens of thousands of clones, with around 75% found just once. The specimen sequenced was PBMCs. This clonotype was obtained from a man aged 60 to 69 in good health and CMV-seropositive.

The CDR3 bases are TGTGCCAGCAGCCAAAATGTTGGACAGCTGTATGGCTACACCTTC. Translation: CASSQNVGQLYGYTF. The chain recombines TRBV14 with TRBJ1-2; tentative D call: TRBD1 (6 bases). The CDR3 loop spans 15 amino acids. Germline CDR1 is SGHDN and CDR2 is FVKESK. Trimming cost V 2 bases and J 5 bases, with 15 bases left between them.